What follows is one T cell receptor beta chain and its context. Its antigen remains unidentified. In replicate PCRs of sorted subsets, roughly 190 ng DNA, about 30,000 T cell genomes, was used. Method: immunoSEQ multiplex PCR; TCRdb's copy keeps in-frame clones and lacks some. The sample consists of approximately 2.1 million clones, roughly 93% of them appearing once. The sample is drawn from a study of shared clonotypes between healthy human individuals. General study findings and limits: Non-shared clonotypes showed lower generation probabilities than clonotypes common to all four donors.

V gave up 2 bases and J gave up 0 bases, with 9 bases separating them. Germline CDR1 SGHDT, CDR2 YYEEEE. CDR3 length: 16 amino acids. The receptor comes from a man aged 18-30 years in good health. Some clones in this sample may be carry-over from other donors' samples. The chain recombines TRBV5-6 with TRBJ2-6; maybe TRBD1 (5 bases). Input material: naive CD4+ T cells from PBMCs. The subset here: CD45RA+ positively selected. CDR3 nucleotides: TGTGCCAGCAGCTTCCCAGGGATCTCTGGGGCCAACGTCCTGACTTTC. Translation gives CASSFPGISGANVLTF.